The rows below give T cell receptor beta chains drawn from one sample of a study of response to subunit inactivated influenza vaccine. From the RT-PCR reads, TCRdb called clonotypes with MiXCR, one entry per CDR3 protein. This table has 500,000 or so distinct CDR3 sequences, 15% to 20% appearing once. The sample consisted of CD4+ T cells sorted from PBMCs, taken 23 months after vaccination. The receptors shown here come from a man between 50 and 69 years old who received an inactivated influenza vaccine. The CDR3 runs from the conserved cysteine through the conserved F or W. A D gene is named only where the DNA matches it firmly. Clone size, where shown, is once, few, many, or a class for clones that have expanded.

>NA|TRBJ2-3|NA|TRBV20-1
TGCAGTGCTAGCGGGCGGGATACGCAGTATTTT
CSASGRDTQYF
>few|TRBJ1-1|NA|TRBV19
TGTGCCAGTAGTACCCGGAGACAGGCGAACACTGAAGCTTTCTTT
CASSTRRQANTEAFF
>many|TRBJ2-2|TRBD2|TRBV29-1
TGCAGCGTGAGAACTGTGGCGGGAGCGGGAACCGGGGAGCTGTTTTTT
CSVRTVAGAGTGELFF
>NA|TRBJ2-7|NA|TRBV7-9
TGTGCCAGCAGCTTAGACGGCGCACGCTACGAGCAGTACTTC
CASSLDGARYEQYF
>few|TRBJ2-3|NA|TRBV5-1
TGCGCCAGCAGCGAAGAGGGGGGGCCCACAGATACGCAGTATTTT
CASSEEGGPTDTQYF
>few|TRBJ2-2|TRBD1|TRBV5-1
TGCGCCAGCAGCTTCGCGGGACAGGGCATGATCACCGGGGAGCTGTTTTTT
CASSFAGQGMITGELFF
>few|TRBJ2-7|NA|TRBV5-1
TGCGCCAGCAGCTTGGACATAGGGACGAAGCAGTACTTC
CASSLDIGTKQYF
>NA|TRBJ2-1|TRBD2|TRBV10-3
TGTGCCATCACTAGACTAGCGGTAAATGAGCAGTTCTTC
CAITRLAVNEQFF
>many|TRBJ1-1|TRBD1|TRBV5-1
TGCGCCAGCAAACGGACAGGGATGAACACTGAAGCTTTCTTT
CASKRTGMNTEAFF
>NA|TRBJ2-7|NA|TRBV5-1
TGCGCCAGCAGCTTGGGGGGGTGGGCCCACTACGAGCAGTACTTC
CASSLGGWAHYEQYF
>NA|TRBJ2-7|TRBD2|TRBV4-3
TGCGCCAGCAGCCAAGATGGGTCTAGCGGGAGCTACGAGCAGTACTTC
CASSQDGSSGSYEQYF
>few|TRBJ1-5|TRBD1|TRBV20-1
TGCAGTGCTAGAGGCGGGACAGGGGGCGTTGGCTTCAATCAGCCCCAGCATTTT
CSARGGTGGVGFNQPQHF
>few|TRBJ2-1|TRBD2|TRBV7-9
TGTGCCAGCAGCGGAATAGCGGGGGCCAACTACAATGAGCAGTTCTTC
CASSGIAGANYNEQFF
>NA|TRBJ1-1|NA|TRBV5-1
TGCGCCAGCAGCTTAGGGGGGACACCGCCGAACACTGAAGCTTTCTTT
CASSLGGTPPNTEAFF
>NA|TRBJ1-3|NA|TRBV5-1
TGCGCCAGCAGCCTGAGCTACGTGATCCCGGTTAACTCTGGAAACACCATATATTTT
CASSLSYVIPVNSGNTIYF
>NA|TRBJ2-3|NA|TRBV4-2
TGTGCCAGCAGCCGAGCAGATCCCACAGATACGCAGTATTTT
CASSRADPTDTQYF
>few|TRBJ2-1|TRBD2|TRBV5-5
TGTGCCAGCAGCTTGAAGCGGGGCCACAATGAGCAGTTCTTC
CASSLKRGHNEQFF
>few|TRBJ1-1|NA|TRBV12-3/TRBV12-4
TGTGCCAGCACCGAGGGACACGCGAACACTGAAGCTTTCTTT
CASTEGHANTEAFF
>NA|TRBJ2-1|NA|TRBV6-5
TGTGCCAGCAGGCGGGGACAGACCGAGCAGTTCTTC
CASRRGQTEQFF
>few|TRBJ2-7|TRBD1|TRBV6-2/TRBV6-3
TGTGCCAGCAGGGCACCGGGACAGGGAAGGAAGCAGTACTTC
CASRAPGQGRKQYF
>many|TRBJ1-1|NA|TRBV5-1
TGCGCCAGCAGCTTGGTGGTGGGAACTGAAGCTTTCTTT
CASSLVVGTEAFF
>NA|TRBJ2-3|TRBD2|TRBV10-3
TGTGCCATCAGTGTGGCCGGGACTAGCGGGATAACTCATAGGGCAGATACGCAGTATTTT
CAISVAGTSGITHRADTQYF
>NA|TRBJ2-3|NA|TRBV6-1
TGTGCCAGCAGTGAGGAGAGTTTGCCAGATACGCAGTATTTT
CASSEESLPDTQYF
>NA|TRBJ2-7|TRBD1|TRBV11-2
TGTGCCAGCAGCTTATGGAATCTCGGGCAGGGGGTCTCCTACGAGCAGTACTTC
CASSLWNLGQGVSYEQYF
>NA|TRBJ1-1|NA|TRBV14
TGTGCCAGCAGCTACACTTCGGGGAACACTGAAGCTTTCTTT
CASSYTSGNTEAFF
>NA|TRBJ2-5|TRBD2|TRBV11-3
TGTGCCAGCAGCTTAAGCCTGGGACTAGCGGGGGGCCGCCAAGGGACCCAGTACTTC
CASSLSLGLAGGRQGTQYF
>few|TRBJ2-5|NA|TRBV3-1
TGTGCCAGCAGCCAAGTATCTAAGACCCAGTACTTC
CASSQVSKTQYF
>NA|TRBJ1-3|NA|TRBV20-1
TGCAGTGCTGCCCAGGGAAACTCTGGAAACACCATATATTTT
CSAAQGNSGNTIYF
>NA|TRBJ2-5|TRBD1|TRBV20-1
TGCAGTGCTAGGGGACAGGGATGGTACCAAGAGACCCAGTACTTC
CSARGQGWYQETQYF
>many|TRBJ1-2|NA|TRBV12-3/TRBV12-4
TGTGCCAGCATCAAGAGCAACGGGTTGGGCTACACCTTC
CASIKSNGLGYTF
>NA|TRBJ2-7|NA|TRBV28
TGTGCCAGCATCGGGCAAACGGCCGACTCCTACGAGCAGTACTTC
CASIGQTADSYEQYF
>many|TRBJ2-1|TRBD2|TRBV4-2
TGTGCCAGCAGCCCCGGGGGACTAGCGGGAGGGCCTAGGGACCATGAGCAGTTCTTC
CASSPGGLAGGPRDHEQFF
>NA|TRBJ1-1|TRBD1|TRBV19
TGTGCCACAACAGGGGCCTTGAACACTGAAGCTTTCTTT
CATTGALNTEAFF
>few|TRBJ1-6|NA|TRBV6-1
TGTGCCAGCAGTGAAGAGGGTTGGCCCTATAATTCACCCCTCCACTTT
CASSEEGWPYNSPLHF
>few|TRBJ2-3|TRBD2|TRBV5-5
TGTGCCAGCAGCTTAACTAGCGGGACATCAGATACGCAGTATTTT
CASSLTSGTSDTQYF
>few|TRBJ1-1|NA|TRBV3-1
TGTGCCAGCAGCCAAAGTCCCCCAGGGAACACTGAAGCTTTCTTT
CASSQSPPGNTEAFF
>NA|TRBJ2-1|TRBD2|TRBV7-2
TGTGCCAGCAGCAATAGCGGGGGGGCTTACAATGAGCAGTTCTTC
CASSNSGGAYNEQFF